Below are 13 T cell receptor beta chains sequenced from a single sample in a study of cytotoxic CD8 clonotypes in ibrutinib-treated CLL. Repertoires were generated with immunoSEQ multiplex PCR, while TCRdb's copy carries only in-frame clones and drops some. The data hold approximately 150,000 clones, with around three quarters observed a single time. The starting material was PBMCs, obtained after 12 months of ibrutinib treatment. Every receptor here comes from a human donor with chronic lymphocytic leukemia.

This clone was recorded a few times. The chain carries TRBV28 and TRBJ1-2; D is unclear. The CDR3 contains 11 residues. The V end lost 5 bases, the J end lost 8 bases, and 9 bases lay between the germline ends. Per the germline V gene, CDR1 is MDHEN and CDR2 is SYDVKM. CDR3 coding DNA: TGTGCCAGCAGTCTCCAAAGGGGCTACACCTTC. The encoded protein is CASSLQRGYTF.

The chain uses TRBV5-1 and TRBJ2-2; no clear D. This CDR3 contains 15 residues. The V end lost 0 bases, the J end lost 4 bases, and 10 bases lay between the germline ends. Germline CDR1 is SGHRS and CDR2 is YFSETQ. CDR3 sequence (DNA): TGCGCCAGCAGCTTGGCGTCGGACGGCACCGGGGAGCTGTTTTTT. It yields the protein CASSLASDGTGELFF.

The chain uses TRBV12-5 and TRBJ1-5; D is perhaps TRBD1 (6 bases). V was pared by 7 bases and J by 1 base, with 14 bases between. Germline V gene data show CDR1 as LGHNT and CDR2 as FRNRAP. This CDR3 comprises 15 residues. This CDR3 is CASENSDRSNQPQHF. The CDR3 nucleotides are TGTGCTAGTGAAAATTCCGACAGGAGCAATCAGCCCCAGCATTTT. The whole variable domain, filled in from reference TRBV12-5 and TRBJ1-5, reads DARVTQTPRHKVTEMGQEVTMRCQPILGHNTVFWYRQTMMQGLELLAYFRNRAPLDDSGMPKDRFSAEMPDATLATLKIQPSEPRDSAVYFCASENSDRSNQPQHFGDGTRLSIL.

In its sample, this clone was seen a few times. The V gene is TRBV19, the J gene TRBJ2-7; 7 nucleotides agree with TRBD2. The trim removed 8 bases at V and 2 bases at J, leaving 9 bases unmatched. The length of the CDR3 is 14 residues. Germline CDR1 reads LNHDA; CDR2 reads SQIVND (reference sequence). CDR3 DNA: TGTGCCAGTTCCACGGGAGGCTACACCTACGAGCAGTACTTC. This encodes CASSTGGYTYEQYF.

The chain recombines TRBV9 with TRBJ2-3, with D perhaps TRBD1 or TRBD2 (7 bases each). The germline gives CDR1 SGDLS, CDR2 YYNGEE. The CDR3 extends over 15 amino acids. V lost 1 base and J 2 bases, leaving 11 bases between the germline ends. The DNA for the CDR3 is TGTGCCAGCAGCGTACAGGGGGGGTCCACAGATACGCAGTATTTT. The encoded protein is CASSVQGGSTDTQYF.

As DNA, the CDR3 is TGTGCCAGCATCGAAAATAGCAATCAGCCCCAGCATTTT. It yields the protein CASIENSNQPQHF. J is TRBJ1-5 and V is TRBV7-2, with D unclear. In germline, CDR1 is SGHTA, CDR2 FQGNSA. This CDR3 has 13 amino acids. V was trimmed by 7 bases and J by 0 bases, leaving 7 bases between them.

This clone appeared once. This chain joins TRBV6-5 and TRBJ2-3; 7 bases are shared with TRBD1. The length of the CDR3 is 15 residues. With V trimmed by 1 base and J by 3 bases, 4 bases remained unmatched. Germline CDR1 is MNHEY and CDR2 is SVGAGI. The CDR3 loop is CASSYYRGGTDTQYF. The CDR3 bases are TGTGCCAGCAGTTACTACAGGGGCGGGACAGATACGCAGTATTTT.

J is TRBJ1-2 and V is TRBV27, with 7 bases aligning to TRBD1. Germline V gene data show CDR1 as MNHEY and CDR2 as SMNVEV (reference sequence). CDR3 length: 17 amino acids. Trimming took 8 bases from V and 7 from J; bases not matched to a gene: 22. DNA for the CDR3: TGTGCCAGCGCAATTCTTGCTCTAGGGGACAGAGGGAGTGGCTACACCTTC. Translation gives CASAILALGDRGSGYTF.

The rearrangement joins TRBV28 to TRBJ2-7, with D possibly TRBD2 on 6 matching bases. Germline V gene lookup returns CDR1 MDHEN and CDR2 SYDVKM. Trimming stripped 5 bases from V and 6 bases from J, with 20 bases between. The CDR3 has 15 residues. The chain's CDR3 is CASSPFPGVPTEQYF. CDR3 bases: TGTGCCAGCAGTCCATTTCCGGGGGTCCCTACCGAGCAGTACTTC.

The J gene is TRBJ2-1, the V gene TRBV27, with 7 bases lining up with TRBD2. V trimming: 3 bases; J trimming: 6 bases; junction bases outside the gene matches: 8. The CDR3 spans 15 residues. Germline V CDR1 and CDR2: MNHEY, SMNVEV (reference sequence). The CDR3, as DNA: TGTGCCAGCAGTTTTTTGTGGGGGGGACCCAATGAGCAGTTCTTC. Translated, it gives CASSFLWGGPNEQFF.

This chain links TRBV7-2 with TRBJ2-3; D is tentatively TRBD1 or TRBD2 (6 bases each). This CDR3 is 14 amino acids long. Looked up from germline, CDR1 is SGHTA and CDR2 is FQGNSA. V was cut by 0 bases and J by 5 bases, with 9 bases left in between. The chain's CDR3 is CASSLARGVDTQYF. DNA for the CDR3: TGTGCCAGCAGCTTAGCTAGGGGGGTAGATACGCAGTATTTT.

The chain employs TRBV18 and TRBJ2-1, with D maybe TRBD1 (6 bases). V was pared by 0 bases and J by 2 bases, with 14 bases between. The V gene's germline CDR1 is KGHSH and CDR2 LQKENI. This CDR3 comprises 17 residues. The CDR3 here is CASSPPWTDSTYNEQFF. The CDR3 coding sequence is TGTGCCAGCTCACCACCGTGGACAGATTCTACCTACAATGAGCAGTTCTTC.

The chain has TRBV4-3 and TRBJ2-1, with 9 bases fitting TRBD1. The V gene's germline CDR1 is LGHNA and CDR2 YSLEER. The CDR3 runs 15 residues. J gave up 5 bases and V 0 bases, and 2 bases lay outside the gene matches. CDR3 sequence: CASSQEGTGNNEQFF. The DNA for the CDR3 is TGCGCCAGCAGCCAAGAGGGGACAGGGAACAATGAGCAGTTCTTC.